Each of the 27 T cell receptor beta chains below was sequenced from the same sample in a study of blood T cells in healthy people across ages (dated by TCRdb to 2015 to 2017). Preparation of the library involved 5' RACE. Sequencer: Illumina HiSeq 2500. A second PCR of roughly 7 to 12 cycles was run with a J-beta primer mix and a sample-barcoded 5' primer. TCRdb passed the public sequencing reads through fastp at Q25 and MiXCR, retaining productive beta sequences. All rows with the same CDR3 protein become a single entry with the most common DNA and genes. Here the sample has 550,000 to 600,000 distinct CDR3 sequences; more than 45% occur a single time. The ten largest clones add up to just under 25% of the sample. The sample comprised blood. The receptors originated from a man older than 75 in good health.

The chain links TRBV20-1 to TRBJ2-7; TRBD2 matches at 12 bases. Unmatched junction bases numbered 3, after V lost 4 bases and J lost 2 bases. The CDR3 contains 14 residues. The germline gives CDR1 DFQATT, CDR2 SNEGSKA (reference sequence). The CDR3 DNA is TGCAGTGCTACCCCTAGCGGGAGGGCCTACGAGCAGTACTTC. Protein sequence: CSATPSGRAYEQYF.

The chain carries TRBV29-1 and TRBJ2-5; D possibly corresponds to TRBD2 (5 bases). CDR3 length: 13 residues. The germline V gene has CDR1 SQVTM and CDR2 ANQGSEA. V shed 7 bases and J shed 5 bases, with 17 bases lying between them. The CDR3 region is CSAGLQRRETQYF. CDR3 coding DNA: TGCAGCGCCGGGCTACAGCGGAGGGAGACCCAGTACTTC.

In its sample, this clonotype was seen a few times. CDR3 in amino acids: CASSFGTGNSPLHF. DNA for the CDR3: TGCGCCAGCAGCTTCGGGACGGGGAATTCACCCCTCCACTTT. The V and J genes are TRBV5-1 and TRBJ1-6, with a possible D match to TRBD1 (5 bases). Per the germline V gene, CDR1 is SGHRS and CDR2 is YFSETQ. V was pared by 2 bases and J by 7 bases, with 10 bases between. This CDR3 has 14 amino acids.

The rearrangement joins TRBV7-9 to TRBJ1-4, with unresolved D. The V end was cut by 2 bases, the J end by 1 base, with 11 bases between. Germline lookup yields CDR1 SEHNR and CDR2 FQNEAQ (reference sequence). The CDR3 extends over 16 amino acids. CDR3 amino acids: CASSLLRHETNEKLFF. CDR3 DNA: TGTGCCAGCAGCTTACTTAGACACGAAACTAATGAAAAACTGTTTTTT.

In this sample, this clonotype turned up a few times. The gene calls are TRBV10-3 and TRBJ2-7; either TRBD1 or TRBD2 may fit D (5 bases each). This CDR3 is 12 amino acids long. Trimming pared 9 bases from V and 0 bases from J, leaving 9 bases between. From germline, CDR1 is ENHRY and CDR2 SYGVKD. CDR3 loop: CAMGEPSYEQYF. The CDR3 DNA sequence: TGTGCCATGGGGGAGCCCTCCTACGAGCAGTACTTC.

V usage is TRBV9 and J usage is TRBJ2-7; D may be TRBD2 (6 bases). The last part of the DNA fits TRBJ2-5 better; the J call may be wrong. Germline V lookup: CDR1 SGDLS, CDR2 YYNGEE. This CDR3 is built from 13 residues. CDR3 region: CASSVGTLETQYF. CDR3 coding DNA: TGTGCCAGCAGCGTCGGGACTCTCGAGACCCAGTACTTC.

This rearrangement joins TRBV28 to TRBJ1-5; D is unclear. V shed 4 bases and J shed 0 bases, with 7 bases lying between them. Germline CDR1 and CDR2: MDHEN and SYDVKM. The CDR3 is made up of 14 amino acids. The CDR3 sequence: CASSSRNSNQPQHF. CDR3 DNA: TGTGCCAGCAGTTCCAGAAATAGCAATCAGCCCCAGCATTTT.

As for this clonotype: A much bigger clone sits one base away, suggesting this may be a read error. The V gene is TRBV6-6, the J gene TRBJ2-1, with 10 positions matching TRBD2. The J call may be incorrect, as the DNA end agrees better with TRBJ2-7. CDR3 length: 15 residues. Germline lookup yields CDR1 MNHNY and CDR2 SVGAGI (reference sequence). CDR3 coding DNA: TGTGCCAGCAGTTTTAGCGGGGGGTCCTACAATGAGCAGTACTTC. It codes for CASSFSGGSYNEQYF.

The chain links TRBV6-2 or TRBV6-3 to TRBJ2-7; the match to TRBD2 covers 11 bases. J lost 5 bases, V lost 4 bases, and 4 bases had no gene match. The CDR3 length is 14 residues. The V gene's germline CDR1 is MNHEY and CDR2 SVGEGT. The CDR3 spells CASSFGLAGNEQYF. In DNA form, the CDR3 reads TGTGCCAGCAGTTTCGGACTAGCGGGCAACGAGCAGTACTTC.

This clonotype was found a few times. The chain carries TRBV29-1 and TRBJ2-1; TRBD2 matches at 8 bases. Germline loops: CDR1 SQVTM, CDR2 ANQGSEA. V lost 2 bases to trimming and J lost 3 bases; unmatched junction nucleotides: 0. The length of the CDR3 is 13 residues. The CDR3 spells CSVELAGYNEQFF. CDR3 in DNA: TGCAGCGTTGAACTAGCGGGCTACAATGAGCAGTTCTTC.

This clonotype was recorded a few times. The genes are TRBV9 and TRBJ2-7; TRBD2 agrees at 11 bases. V was pared by 0 bases and J by 6 bases, with 5 bases of the junction left unmatched. Germline CDR1 SGDLS, CDR2 YYNGEE. The CDR3 has 15 amino acids. CDR3 amino acids: CASSVATSGRSEQYF. CDR3 nucleotides: TGTGCCAGCAGCGTAGCAACTAGCGGGAGAAGCGAGCAGTACTTC.

Comments on this clonotype: In this CDR3 the conserved last residue, phenylalanine or tryptophan, is missing, so a read error is likely. CDR3 coding DNA: TGTGCCAACTCCGCAGGGGGAACTGAAGCTTTCGTT. Protein: CANSAGGTEAFV. V usage is TRBV10-3 and J usage is TRBJ1-1; 7 bases line up with TRBD1. Germline CDR1 and CDR2: ENHRY and SYGVKD. Trimming at V came to 10 bases and at J to 5 bases, leaving 7 bases not matched to a gene. CDR3 length: 12 residues.

V and J are TRBV9 and TRBJ2-5; a weak D match, TRBD1 (5 bases). Per germline, CDR1 SGDLS and CDR2 YYNGEE. V lost 3 bases to trimming and J lost 3 bases, with 15 bases between them. The CDR3 length is 15 residues. DNA for the CDR3: TGTGCCAGCAGCGGCGGTGGACACATAGAAGAGACCCAGTACTTC. Residues: CASSGGGHIEETQYF.

The CDR3 here is CASSIDATNEKLFF. The CDR3 nucleotides read TGCGCCAGCAGCATAGACGCAACTAATGAAAAACTGTTTTTT. V gene TRBV5-1 combines with J gene TRBJ1-4, with no clear D. Per germline, CDR1 SGHRS and CDR2 YFSETQ. With 4 bases removed from V and 0 bases from J, the gap between germline ends came to 7 bases. The CDR3 runs to 14 residues.

The J gene is TRBJ2-1, the V gene TRBV10-3; TRBD2 agrees at 11 bases. The CDR3 has 15 amino acids. V lost 5 bases to trimming and J lost 4 bases; unmatched junction nucleotides: 4. Germline V gene data show CDR1 as ENHRY and CDR2 as SYGVKD. In DNA, the CDR3 is TGTGCCATCAGTCCGACTAGCGGGGAATACAATGAGCAGTTCTTC. It yields the protein CAISPTSGEYNEQFF.

This clonotype was seen only a few times. The CDR3 protein is CASSPRRPTWGEKLFF. CDR3 in DNA: TGTGCCAGCAGCCCTCGAAGACCCACCTGGGGGGAAAAACTGTTTTTT. This sequence joins TRBV7-2 and TRBJ1-4, with D maybe TRBD1 (5 bases). Germline-derived CDR1 and CDR2 are SGHTA and FQGNSA. The V gene lost 5 bases and the J gene lost 8 bases, with 21 bases spanning the gap. The CDR3 has 16 amino acids.

The chain has TRBV6-2 or TRBV6-3 and TRBJ2-3; 7 bases map to TRBD1. The CDR3 length is 13 residues. V dropped 10 bases and J dropped 1; count of bases not matched to a gene: 5. Germline V gives CDR1 MNHEY, CDR2 SVGEGT. The chain's CDR3 is CATHRGGTDTQYF. CDR3 DNA sequence: TGTGCCACCCACAGGGGCGGCACAGATACGCAGTATTTT.

The chain employs TRBV28 and TRBJ2-3; no clear D gene. CDR3 length: 13 amino acids. Deletions cut 5 bases from V and 2 bases from J, with 8 bases between. CDR1 MDHEN and CDR2 SYDVKM come from the germline V gene. CDR3 DNA: TGTGCCAGCAGTGCCCACTCCACAGATACGCAGTATTTT. Amino acid sequence: CASSAHSTDTQYF.

This clonotype has just a few counts. The chain combines TRBV15 with TRBJ1-2; 10 nucleotides match TRBD1. This CDR3 is 13 amino acids long. Germline V gives CDR1 LNHNV, CDR2 YYDKDF (reference sequence). Trimming at V came to 3 bases and at J to 6 bases, leaving 1 base not matched to a gene. CDR3 region: CATSRGQGHGYTF. The CDR3 DNA is TGTGCCACCAGCAGGGGACAGGGGCATGGCTACACCTTC. The complete variable domain, with remaining parts taken from reference TRBV15 and TRBJ1-2, reads DAMVIQNPRYQVTQFGKPVTLSCSQTLNHNVMYWYQQKSSQAPKLLFHYYDKDFNNEADTPDNFQSRRPNTSFCFLDIRSPGLGDTAMYLCATSRGQGHGYTFGSGTRLTVV.

This sequence joins TRBV3-1 and TRBJ2-1; 15 bases line up with TRBD2. The ends lost 1 base at V and 7 bases at J; junction bases unmatched: 5. CDR3 size: 17 residues. The germline CDR1 and CDR2 sequences are LGHDT and YNNKEL (reference sequence). The CDR3 bases are TGTGCCAGCAGCCAAGGGACTAGCGGGGGGGCATCAAATGAGCAGTTCTTC. The encoded protein is CASSQGTSGGASNEQFF.

The chain combines TRBV7-9 with TRBJ1-5; TRBD1 aligns across 8 bases. Per germline, CDR1 SEHNR and CDR2 FQNEAQ (reference sequence). The V segment lost 2 bases and the J segment 6 bases; nucleotides outside the gene matches: 9. The CDR3 runs 16 residues. This CDR3 is CASSLSSGGESQPQHF. In nucleotides, the CDR3 is TGTGCCAGCAGCTTAAGTTCAGGGGGCGAGTCTCAGCCCCAGCATTTT.

This chain joins TRBV28 and TRBJ2-5; D uncertain. The end of the DNA aligns better with TRBJ2-7, so the J call may be wrong. CDR3 length equals 15 residues. Per the germline V gene, CDR1 is MDHEN and CDR2 is SYDVKM. DNA of the CDR3: TGTGCCAGCAGTTCATTGGCGTCTCGATGGATCGAGCAGTACTTC. This sequence encodes CASSSLASRWIEQYF.

This clonotype was observed a handful of times. The genes are TRBV20-1 and TRBJ2-3, with D tentatively TRBD1 (5 bases). Trimming pared 5 bases from V and 4 bases from J, leaving 10 bases between. Germline V gives CDR1 DFQATT, CDR2 SNEGSKA (reference sequence). The CDR3 covers 12 residues. CDR3 sequence: CSAQRGPDTQYF. CDR3 DNA sequence: TGCAGTGCTCAAAGGGGCCCAGATACGCAGTATTTT.

The CDR3 DNA follows: TGTGCCAGCAGCTTAGAGGTCGGTGGGGAGATGGCCCAGTACTTC. Translated: CASSLEVGGEMAQYF. This rearrangement joins TRBV7-2 to TRBJ2-5; D is possibly TRBD2 (5 bases). Germline CDR1 is SGHTA and CDR2 is FQGNSA. CDR3 length: 15 residues. The ends were cut back, 1 base at V and 9 bases at J, with 18 bases in the middle.

This clonotype was counted ten times or more. The chain has TRBV6-6 and TRBJ2-7, with 11 bases aligning to TRBD1. This CDR3 is 15 amino acids long. Trimming removed 6 bases from V and 2 bases from J; junction bases left unmatched: 6. In germline, CDR1 is MNHNY, CDR2 SVGAGI (reference sequence). The CDR3 protein is CASSSPGQGAYEQYF. DNA of the CDR3: TGTGCCAGCAGCAGCCCGGGACAGGGGGCCTACGAGCAGTACTTC.

This clonotype was counted a single time. The J gene is TRBJ2-7, the V gene TRBV18; D is uncertain. The length of the CDR3 is 15 residues. Germline assignment: CDR1 KGHSH and CDR2 LQKENI. Trimming shortened V by 0 bases and J by 1 base, and 10 bases separated the two germline ends. The CDR3 protein is CASSPPRAESYEQYF. In DNA, the CDR3 is TGTGCCAGCTCACCACCCCGGGCAGAATCCTACGAGCAGTACTTC.

This clonotype was found a few times. The CDR3 loop is CASSVTSGYNSPLHF. In nucleotides, the CDR3 is TGCGCCAGCAGCGTCACATCAGGGTATAATTCACCCCTCCACTTT. J is TRBJ1-6 and V is TRBV4-3, with D possibly TRBD1 on 5 matching bases. V shed 5 bases and J shed 4 bases, with 12 bases lying between them. This CDR3 has 15 amino acids. The V gene's germline CDR1 is LGHNA and CDR2 YSLEER.